Listed here is a single TCR beta chain. The sample is drawn from a study of blood T cell repertoires in COVID-19. As for the study in general: Donors in the United States, Italy and Spain gave samples during acute or convalescent COVID-19.

The CDR3 extends over 15 amino acids. Germline lookup yields CDR1 MNHEY and CDR2 SMNVEV (reference sequence). V lost 2 bases and J lost 7; bases outside the gene matches: 5. The data were produced by immunoSEQ multiplex PCR, yet TCRdb's version contains in-frame clones alone and is incomplete. The sample carries approximately 270,000 clones, around 85% recorded once. The chain combines TRBV27 with TRBJ1-6; TRBD1 agrees at 7 bases. This TCR was sampled from an older man with acute or convalescent COVID-19. The sequenced sample was peripheral blood. This CDR3 reads CASSLEGARNSPLHF. CDR3 DNA sequence: TGTGCCAGCAGTTTAGAGGGGGCGAGAAATTCACCCCTCCACTTT.